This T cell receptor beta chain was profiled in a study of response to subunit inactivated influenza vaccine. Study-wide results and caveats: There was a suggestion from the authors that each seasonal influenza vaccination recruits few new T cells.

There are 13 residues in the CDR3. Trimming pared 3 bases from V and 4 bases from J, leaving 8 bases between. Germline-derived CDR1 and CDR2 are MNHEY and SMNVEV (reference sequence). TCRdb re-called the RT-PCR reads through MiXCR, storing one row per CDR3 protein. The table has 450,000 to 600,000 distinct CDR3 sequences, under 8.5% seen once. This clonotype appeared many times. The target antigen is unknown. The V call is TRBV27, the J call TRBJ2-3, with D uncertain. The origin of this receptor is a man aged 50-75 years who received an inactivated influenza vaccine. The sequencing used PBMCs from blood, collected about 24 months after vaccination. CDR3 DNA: TGTGCCAGCAGTTTTACGATTGCAGATACGCAGTATTTT. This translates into CASSFTIADTQYF.